Following are 19 T cell receptor beta chains from one sample sequenced in a study of shared clonotypes between healthy human individuals. The assay was immunoSEQ multiplex PCR, and TCRdb's table has in-frame clones only and misses some. Of roughly 1.5 million clones listed, approximately 98% are singletons. Sequenced: naive CD4+ T cells sorted from blood. Regarding subset: CD45RA+ positively selected. The receptors come from a man aged 25-45 years in good health.

The chain joins TRBV5-1 to TRBJ2-5, with TRBD2 matching 12 bases. V was clipped by 1 base and J by 3 bases; unmatched bases: 4. Germline loops: CDR1 SGHRS, CDR2 YFSETQ. CDR3 size: 16 residues. The CDR3 loop is CASSLILAGGEETQYF. The CDR3 DNA sequence: TGCGCCAGCAGCTTGATCCTAGCGGGAGGGGAAGAGACCCAGTACTTC.

V is TRBV5-4 and J is TRBJ2-5, with a weak D call TRBD1 (6 bases). Germline V gives CDR1 SGHNT, CDR2 YYREEE (reference sequence). Trimming took off 0 bases at V and 5 bases at J, with 8 bases between the two ends. The CDR3 runs to 13 residues. CDR3 region: CASSLETGETQYF. The CDR3 DNA reads TGTGCCAGCAGCTTGGAAACAGGGGAGACCCAGTACTTC.

The CDR3: CASSPWQRGFPDTQYF. The DNA of the CDR3 is TGTGCCAGCAGTCCGTGGCAACGGGGGTTCCCAGATACGCAGTATTTT. The chain couples TRBV28 to TRBJ2-3, with D tentatively TRBD2 (6 bases). CDR1 is MDHEN and CDR2 is SYDVKM in the germline V gene. The V and J ends lost 5 bases and 4 bases respectively, with 19 bases between them. This CDR3 has 16 amino acids.

A single count supports this clone. The V and J genes are TRBV10-2 and TRBJ2-5; 12 positions match TRBD2. The CDR3 runs to 18 residues. Unmatched junction bases numbered 6, after V lost 0 bases and J lost 1 base. CDR1 and CDR2 (germline): WSHSY, SAAADI. The CDR3 sequence is CASSESTSGRFPQETQYF. The CDR3 DNA sequence: TGCGCCAGCAGTGAGTCGACTAGCGGGAGATTCCCCCAAGAGACCCAGTACTTC.

Concerning this clone itself: Distinct nucleotide sequences in the sample also encode this CDR3. This chain connects TRBV6-5 to TRBJ2-1, with no clear D. Trimming removed 0 bases from V and 8 bases from J, with 5 bases in between. The CDR3 covers 12 residues. Germline loops: CDR1 MNHEY, CDR2 SVGAGI. The DNA for the CDR3 is TGTGCCAGCAGTTACTCCCGCGATGAGCAGTTCTTC. Translated: CASSYSRDEQFF.

This chain connects TRBV6-1 to TRBJ1-4, with D unclear. Germline CDR1 MNHNS, CDR2 SASEGT. The CDR3 loop spans 17 amino acids. V gave up 2 bases and J gave up 8 bases, with 21 bases separating them. CDR3 coding DNA: TGTGCCAGCAGTGAACCTCGGGGTGGAGGGCGAGGCGAAAAACTGTTTTTT. Residues: CASSEPRGGGRGEKLFF.

The CDR3 region is CASSQDSRTSGYNEQFF. The CDR3 DNA is TGTGCCAGCAGCCAAGATAGTAGGACTAGCGGTTACAATGAGCAGTTCTTC. The chain couples TRBV4-2 to TRBJ2-1; 10 bases map to TRBD2. The CDR3 has 17 residues. The V and J ends lost 0 bases and 4 bases, in that order; junction bases with no gene match: 6. Germline values: CDR1 LGHNA, CDR2 YNFKEQ.

The V gene is TRBV11-3, the J gene TRBJ2-1; TRBD2 aligns across 8 bases. Germline loops: CDR1 SGHNT, CDR2 YENEEA. V was pared by 6 bases and J by 6 bases, with 7 bases of the junction left unmatched. CDR3 length: 14 residues. The CDR3 DNA is TGTGCCAGCAGTCCCCGGGGGGGCCTCAATGAGCAGTTCTTC. Protein sequence: CASSPRGGLNEQFF.

The gene calls are TRBV7-8 and TRBJ2-7, with D unresolved. CDR3 size: 13 residues. Germline V lookup: CDR1 SGHVS, CDR2 FQNEAQ. Trimming pared 1 base from V and 1 base from J, leaving 5 bases between. CDR3 residues: CASSLGLSYEQYF. In nucleotides, the CDR3 is TGTGCCAGCAGCTTAGGGCTTTCCTACGAGCAGTACTTC.

The V and J genes are TRBV7-9 and TRBJ1-4, with TRBD1 matching 8 bases. Germline V CDR1 and CDR2: SEHNR, FQNEAQ (reference sequence). V lost 5 bases and J lost 7; bases outside the gene matches: 6. The CDR3 length is 14 residues. CDR3 sequence (DNA): TGTGCCAGCAGCGACGACAGGGGAGGTGAAAAACTGTTTTTT. It encodes CASSDDRGGEKLFF.

V gene TRBV28 combines with J gene TRBJ1-2, with 7 nucleotides matching TRBD1. Trimming at V came to 4 bases and at J to 4 bases, leaving 12 bases not matched to a gene. The CDR3 covers 16 residues. Germline values: CDR1 MDHEN, CDR2 SYDVKM. The CDR3 is CASSSYSGTAIYGYTF. The CDR3 region has the DNA TGTGCCAGCAGTTCCTACTCCGGGACAGCTATCTATGGCTACACCTTC.

As concerns this clone: The germline gene is not matched at one end of the junction; a read error may be the cause. The chain uses TRBV7-7 and TRBJ1-1, with a tentative D call TRBD1 (6 bases). In germline, CDR1 is SSHAT, CDR2 FNYEAQ (reference sequence). This CDR3 comprises 17 residues. The CDR3, as DNA: TGTGCTAGCAGCTTCCACAGGGAGGGGAGAGTGAACACTGAAGCTTTCTTT. Protein: CASSFHREGRVNTEAFF.

The CDR3 DNA sequence: TGTGCCAGCAGTGACCCCCGGAGGGGCGCCACAGATACGCAGTATTTT. As protein: CASSDPRRGATDTQYF. The chain employs TRBV2 and TRBJ2-3; perhaps TRBD2 as D (6 bases). Germline values: CDR1 SNHLY, CDR2 FYNNEI. This CDR3 region has 16 residues. V was shortened by 3 bases and J by 2 bases, with 15 bases between the two germline ends.

The chain carries TRBV5-4 and TRBJ2-1; TRBD1 aligns across 10 bases. The CDR3 consists of 19 residues. V dropped 4 bases and J dropped 4; count of bases not matched to a gene: 17. From germline, CDR1 is SGHNT and CDR2 YYREEE (reference sequence). The CDR3 DNA reads as TGTGCCAGCAGCCCCGCCGGGACAGGGGCTCCCCGATCATACAATGAGCAGTTCTTC. Its translation: CASSPAGTGAPRSYNEQFF.

This clone has just one count. The rearrangement uses TRBV28 and TRBJ1-4; the D is unclear. The CDR3 is made up of 14 amino acids. The V gene's germline CDR1 is MDHEN and CDR2 SYDVKM. With 4 bases removed from V and 8 bases from J, the gap between germline ends came to 14 bases. In nucleotides, the CDR3 is TGTGCCAGCAGTTCCCGGAGGCCTGCGGAAAAACTGTTTTTT. Protein sequence: CASSSRRPAEKLFF.

The chain employs TRBV7-9 and TRBJ2-5; 8 bases are a match to TRBD1. The trim removed 9 bases at V and 4 bases at J, leaving 4 bases unmatched. Germline V CDR1 and CDR2: SEHNR, FQNEAQ (reference sequence). The CDR3 loop spans 12 amino acids. Here the CDR3 DNA reads TGTGCCAGTACAGGGGGTTTAGAGACCCAGTACTTC. It is translated as CASTGGLETQYF.

This chain uses TRBV7-2 with TRBJ1-4, with D perhaps matching TRBD1 (6 bases). V was cut by 4 bases and J by 6 bases, with 18 bases left in between. From germline, CDR1 is SGHTA and CDR2 FQGNSA. There are 16 residues in the CDR3. CDR3 region: CASSSGASGGYEKLFF. In nucleotides, the CDR3 is TGTGCCAGCAGCTCAGGGGCCTCGGGGGGGTATGAAAAACTGTTTTTT.

The V call is TRBV19, the J call TRBJ2-7; D is unclear. The CDR3 is 14 residues long. Germline values: CDR1 LNHDA, CDR2 SQIVND (reference sequence). The germline V and J ends were trimmed by 11 bases and 0 bases, with 17 bases remaining between them. CDR3 nucleotide sequence: TGTGCCCAAAGGTGGACCCCTAGCTCCTACGAGCAGTACTTC. It translates to CAQRWTPSSYEQYF.

On this clone: Within the sample, other DNA sequences also encode this same CDR3. The J gene is TRBJ1-1, the V gene TRBV11-2; D remains ambiguous. V dropped 2 bases and J dropped 2 bases, with 3 bases sitting between them. Germline CDR1 is SGHAT and CDR2 is FQNNGV. This CDR3 is 12 amino acids long. This CDR3 is CASSLINTEAFF. The CDR3, as DNA: TGTGCCAGCAGCTTAATCAACACTGAAGCTTTCTTT. Filled out from reference TRBV11-2 and TRBJ1-1, the complete variable domain reads EAGVAQSPRYKIIEKRQSVAFWCNPISGHATLYWYQQILGQGPKLLIQFQNNGVVDDSQLPKDRFSAERLKGVDSTLKIQPAKLEDSAVYLCASSLINTEAFFGQGTRLTVV.